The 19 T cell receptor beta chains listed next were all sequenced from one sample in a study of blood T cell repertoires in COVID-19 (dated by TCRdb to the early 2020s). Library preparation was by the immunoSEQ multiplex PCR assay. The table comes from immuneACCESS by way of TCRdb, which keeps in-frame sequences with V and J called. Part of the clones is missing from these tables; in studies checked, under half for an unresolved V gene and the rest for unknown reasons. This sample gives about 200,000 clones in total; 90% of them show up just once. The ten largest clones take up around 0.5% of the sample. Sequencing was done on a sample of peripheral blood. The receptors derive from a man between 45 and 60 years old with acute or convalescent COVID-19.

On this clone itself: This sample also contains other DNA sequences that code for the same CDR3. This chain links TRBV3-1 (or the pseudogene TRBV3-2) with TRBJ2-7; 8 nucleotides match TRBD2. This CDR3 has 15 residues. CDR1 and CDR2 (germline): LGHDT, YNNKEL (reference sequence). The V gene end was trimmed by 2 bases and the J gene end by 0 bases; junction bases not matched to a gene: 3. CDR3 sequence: CASSQSGTSSYEQYF. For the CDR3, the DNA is TGTGCCAGCAGCCAATCCGGGACTAGCTCCTACGAGCAGTACTTC.

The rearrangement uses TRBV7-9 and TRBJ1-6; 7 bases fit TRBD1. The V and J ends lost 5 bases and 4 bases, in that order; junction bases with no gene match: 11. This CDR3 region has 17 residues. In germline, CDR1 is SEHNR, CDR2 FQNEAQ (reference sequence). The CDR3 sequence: CASSHRQGTRYNSPLHF. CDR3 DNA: TGTGCCAGCAGCCACCGACAGGGAACGAGGTATAATTCACCCCTCCACTTT. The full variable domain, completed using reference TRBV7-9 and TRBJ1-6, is DTGVSQNPRHKITKRGQNVTFRCDPISEHNRLYWYRQTLGQGPEFLTYFQNEAQLEKSRLLSDRFSAERPKGSFSTLEIQRTEQGDSAMYLCASSHRQGTRYNSPLHFGNGTRLTVT.

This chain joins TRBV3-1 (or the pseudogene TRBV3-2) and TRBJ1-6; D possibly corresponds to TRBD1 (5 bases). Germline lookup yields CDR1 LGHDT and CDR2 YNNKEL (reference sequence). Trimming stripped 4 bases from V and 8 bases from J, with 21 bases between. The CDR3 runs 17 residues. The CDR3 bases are TGTGCCAGCAGCCGATCCAGGTCAGCAGGGTACGATTCACCCCTCCACTTT. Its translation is CASSRSRSAGYDSPLHF.

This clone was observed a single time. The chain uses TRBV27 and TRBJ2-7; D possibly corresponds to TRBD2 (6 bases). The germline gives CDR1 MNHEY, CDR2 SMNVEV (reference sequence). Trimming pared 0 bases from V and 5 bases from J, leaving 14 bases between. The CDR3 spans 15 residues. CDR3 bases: TGTGCCAGCAGTTTATCGGGGCTAGCGATGAACGAGCAGTACTTC. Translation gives CASSLSGLAMNEQYF.

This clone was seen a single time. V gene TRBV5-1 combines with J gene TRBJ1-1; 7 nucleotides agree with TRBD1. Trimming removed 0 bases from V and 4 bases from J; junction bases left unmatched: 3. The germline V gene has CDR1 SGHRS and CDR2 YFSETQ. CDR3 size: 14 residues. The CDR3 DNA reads TGCGCCAGCAGCTTGGAGTCAGGGGGCACTGAAGCTTTCTTT. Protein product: CASSLESGGTEAFF.

Here the CDR3 DNA reads TGTGCCAGCAGCGAAGGGGCCAGCTCCTACAATGAGCAGTTCTTC. Its protein product is CASSEGASSYNEQFF. The chain recombines TRBV9 with TRBJ2-1, with D maybe TRBD1 (5 bases). The germline V gene encodes CDR1 SGDLS and CDR2 YYNGEE. Trimming removed 3 bases from V and 0 bases from J, with 10 bases in between. The CDR3 extends over 15 amino acids.

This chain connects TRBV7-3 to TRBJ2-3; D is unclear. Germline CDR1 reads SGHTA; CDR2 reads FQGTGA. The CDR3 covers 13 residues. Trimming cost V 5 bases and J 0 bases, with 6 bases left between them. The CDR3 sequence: CASSRSSTDTQYF. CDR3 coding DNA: TGTGCCAGCAGCCGGAGTAGCACAGATACGCAGTATTTT.

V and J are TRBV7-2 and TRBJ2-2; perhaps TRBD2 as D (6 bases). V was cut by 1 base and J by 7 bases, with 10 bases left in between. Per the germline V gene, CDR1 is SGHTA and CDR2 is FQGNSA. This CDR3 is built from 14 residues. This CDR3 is CASSLGGVGGELFF. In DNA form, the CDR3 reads TGTGCCAGCAGCTTAGGGGGGGTCGGCGGGGAGCTGTTTTTT.

CDR3 in amino acids: CASSENWESSTDTQYF. The CDR3, as DNA: TGTGCCAGCAGTGAAAACTGGGAGTCTAGCACAGATACGCAGTATTTT. The chain joins TRBV6-1 to TRBJ2-3; perhaps TRBD2 as D (5 bases). Germline loops: CDR1 MNHNS, CDR2 SASEGT. Trimming cost V 2 bases and J 0 bases, with 12 bases left between them. This CDR3 region has 16 residues.

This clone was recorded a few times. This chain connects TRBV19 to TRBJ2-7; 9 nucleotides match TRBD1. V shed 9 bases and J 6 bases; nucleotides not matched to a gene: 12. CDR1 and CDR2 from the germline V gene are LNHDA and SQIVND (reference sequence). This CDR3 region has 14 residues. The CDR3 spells CASPTGTGLVEQYF. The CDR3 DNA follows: TGTGCCAGCCCTACCGGGACAGGGCTGGTCGAGCAGTACTTC. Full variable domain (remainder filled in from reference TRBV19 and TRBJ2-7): DGGITQSPKYLFRKEGQNVTLSCEQNLNHDAMYWYRQDPGQGLRLIYYSQIVNDFQKGDIAEGYSVSREKKESFPLTVTSAQKNPTAFYLCASPTGTGLVEQYFGPGTRLTVT.

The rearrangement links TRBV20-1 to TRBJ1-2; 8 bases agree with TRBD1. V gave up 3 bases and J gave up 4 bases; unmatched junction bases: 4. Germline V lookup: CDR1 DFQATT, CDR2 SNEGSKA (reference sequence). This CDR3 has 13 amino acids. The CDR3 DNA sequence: TGCAGTGCTAGTGTCGACAGGGGCTATGGCTACACCTTC. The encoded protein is CSASVDRGYGYTF.

CDR3 protein: CASSENGDTGELFF. CDR3 nucleotides: TGTGCCAGCAGTGAAAACGGGGACACCGGGGAGCTGTTTTTT. The chain carries TRBV6-4 and TRBJ2-2, with D perhaps TRBD2 (5 bases). The CDR3 runs 14 residues. Germline CDR1 MRHNA, CDR2 SNTAGT. With 3 bases removed from V and 3 bases from J, the gap between germline ends came to 8 bases.

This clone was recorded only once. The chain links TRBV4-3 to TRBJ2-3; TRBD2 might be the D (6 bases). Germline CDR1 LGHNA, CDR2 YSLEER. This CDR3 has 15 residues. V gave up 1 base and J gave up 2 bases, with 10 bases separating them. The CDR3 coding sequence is TGCGCCAGCAGCCAAGTCGGGGGAACCACAGATACGCAGTATTTT. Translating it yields CASSQVGGTTDTQYF.

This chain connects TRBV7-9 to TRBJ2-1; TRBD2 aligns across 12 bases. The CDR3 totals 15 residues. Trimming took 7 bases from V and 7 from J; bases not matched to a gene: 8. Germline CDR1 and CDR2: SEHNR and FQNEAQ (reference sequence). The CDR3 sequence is CASMLAGGLVNEQFF. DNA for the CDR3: TGTGCCAGCATGCTAGCGGGAGGGCTCGTTAATGAGCAGTTCTTC.

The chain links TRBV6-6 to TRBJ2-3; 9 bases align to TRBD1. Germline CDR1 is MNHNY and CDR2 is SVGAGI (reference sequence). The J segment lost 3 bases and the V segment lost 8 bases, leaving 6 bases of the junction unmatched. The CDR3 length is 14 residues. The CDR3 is CASGSQGATDTQYF. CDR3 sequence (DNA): TGTGCCAGCGGCTCACAGGGGGCGACAGATACGCAGTATTTT.

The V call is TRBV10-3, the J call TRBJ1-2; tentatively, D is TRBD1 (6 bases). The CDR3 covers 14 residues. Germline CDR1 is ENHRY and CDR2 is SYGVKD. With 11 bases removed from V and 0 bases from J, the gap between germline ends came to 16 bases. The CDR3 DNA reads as TGTGCCTCAACGGACAGCGTTGCTAACTATGGCTACACCTTC. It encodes CASTDSVANYGYTF.

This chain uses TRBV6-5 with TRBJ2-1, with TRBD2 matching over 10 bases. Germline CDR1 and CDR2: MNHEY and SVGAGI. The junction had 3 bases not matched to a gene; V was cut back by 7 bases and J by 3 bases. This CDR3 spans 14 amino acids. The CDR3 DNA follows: TGTGCCAGCACCCTAGCGGGGGACTACAATGAGCAGTTCTTC. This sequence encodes CASTLAGDYNEQFF.

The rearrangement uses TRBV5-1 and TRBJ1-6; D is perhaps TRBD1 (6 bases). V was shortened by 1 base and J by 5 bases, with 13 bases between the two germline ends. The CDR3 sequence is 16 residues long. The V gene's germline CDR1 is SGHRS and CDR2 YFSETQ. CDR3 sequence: CASSLRPTGDNSPLHF. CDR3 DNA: TGCGCCAGCAGCTTGAGACCGACAGGTGATAATTCACCCCTCCACTTT.

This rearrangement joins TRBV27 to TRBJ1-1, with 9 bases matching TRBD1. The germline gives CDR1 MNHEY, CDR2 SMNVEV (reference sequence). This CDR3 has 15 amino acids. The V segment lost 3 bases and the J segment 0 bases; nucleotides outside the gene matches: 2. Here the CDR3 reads CASSFTGGLNTEAFF. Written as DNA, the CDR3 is TGTGCCAGCAGTTTCACAGGGGGCTTGAACACTGAAGCTTTCTTT.